This TCR beta chain came from a study of T cell responses to AZD1222 COVID-19 vaccine (dated by TCRdb to the early 2020s). Notes on the research overall: AZD1222 recipients with second doses at about 4 weeks or about 12 weeks were pooled, because spike-specific TCR depth and breadth did not differ between schedules. Trial participants were enrolled by age into subgroups of 18-55, 56-69 and 70-plus years, and around 150, 28 and 57 TCR-sequenced participants, respectively, were included in these subgroups. A total of more than 230 trial participants underwent TCR sequencing, of whom 207 had received two doses of AZD1222 and approximately 25 had received two doses of the MenACWY control vaccine. Summary of the overall study and its limitations: Participants were mostly white British and included more females than males, and it was suggested by the authors that clonal diversity may have been underestimated. Conclusions about previously exposed vaccinees are limited, since just six AZD1222 recipients were seropositive for SARS-CoV-2 at baseline. Spike-specific TCR breadth and depth rose significantly after two AZD1222 doses compared with day 0 and with MenACWY recipients. The 56-69-year group was small, and its depth increase did not reach significance, likely because of low power. Reportedly, close to half of the unique spike-specific TCRs recognized epitopes lying outside the regions that are mutated in the B.1.351 and B.1.1.7 variants. The whole spike protein was spanned by vaccine-associated CD4 TCRs, and dominant responses were seen in regions 160-218 and 743-854. Because no samples from the day 14 peak response were available, repertoires could be characterized only after the peak T cell response.

For CDR1 and CDR2, the germline V gene lists ENHRY and SYGVKD. The CDR3 holds 15 amino acids from the cysteine to the phenylalanine. CDR3 DNA only is kept here, 45 bases in frame from base 1. Cut back by 3 bases and 5 bases, the V and J ends lie 16 bases apart. The CDR3 regions of human TCRbeta chains were subjected to immunosequencing. The paper's data handling went like this. TCRs in the repertoires were compared against a reference library of SARS-CoV-2-specific TCRs that had been generated with the MIRA antigen-specificity platform. Breadth was defined as the fraction of unique TCRs that were SARS-CoV-2-associated, and depth was defined as the fraction of total T cells that were SARS-CoV-2-associated. Using the MIRA data, every spike-specific TCR was mapped to the spike region that the TCR reacted to and assigned to either a CD4 or a CD8 class. Log10-transformed breadth and depth values were compared by one-way ANOVA with Sidak's multiple comparisons tests. This immuneACCESS table, as held by TCRdb, lists in-frame sequences with V and J called but not all clones. Of the missing ones, under half trace to an unresolved V gene in checked studies; the others have no known cause. V, J and clone size derive from that table, while D and trimming were established from the DNA sequence. This sample gives 90,000 to 120,000 clones in total; 75% to 90% of them show up just once. Clones ranked in the top ten supply roughly 20% of the sample.

Points on this clone: The specificity of this receptor is unknown. No per-base quality is available; no much larger clone lies one base away.

This specimen's time point label, interpreted: baseline before first vaccination. Vaccinee samples were obtained from the UK trials COV001 and COV002, which included a single-blind randomized controlled phase 2/3 trial of AZD1222 (ChAdOx1 nCoV-19) in healthy adults. For TCRbeta chain sequencing, PBMC samples from trial participants were taken at day 0 and at day 28 after the second dose. The clonotype originates from an adult in good health. Material: peripheral blood, obtained on day 0 of AZD1222 vaccination. The receptor chain draws on TRBV10-3 and TRBJ1-1; the D gene lacks a confident call. The nucleotide sequence is given as TGTGCCATCAGTGAATACGCAGCACTGGGTACTGAAGCTTTCTTT. Translation gives CAISEYAALGTEAFF.